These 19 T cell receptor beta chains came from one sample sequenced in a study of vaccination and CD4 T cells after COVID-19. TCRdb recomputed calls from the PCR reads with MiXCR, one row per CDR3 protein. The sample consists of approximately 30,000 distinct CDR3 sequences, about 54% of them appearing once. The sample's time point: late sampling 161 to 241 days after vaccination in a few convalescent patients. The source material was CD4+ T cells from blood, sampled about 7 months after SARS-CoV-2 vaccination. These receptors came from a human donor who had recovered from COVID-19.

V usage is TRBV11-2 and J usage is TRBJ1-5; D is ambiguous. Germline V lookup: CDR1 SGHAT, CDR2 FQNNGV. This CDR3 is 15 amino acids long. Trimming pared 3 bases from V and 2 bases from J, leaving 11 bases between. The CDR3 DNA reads TGTGCCAGCAGCTTCCGGACTCTCTGCAATCAGCCCCAGCATTTT. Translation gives CASSFRTLCNQPQHF.

CDR3 DNA: TGTGCCAGCAGCGGACGGTGGACTAGCGGGAGCAAGAGGCAGTTCTTC. It codes for CASSGRWTSGSKRQFF. The V gene is TRBV7-9, the J gene TRBJ2-1, with 13 bases identical to TRBD2. Germline V CDR1 and CDR2: SEHNR, FQNEAQ (reference sequence). The CDR3 totals 16 residues. V trimming: 5 bases; J trimming: 12 bases; junction bases outside the gene matches: 13. The full variable domain, in which reference TRBV7-9 and TRBJ2-1 provide the parts outside the CDR3, is DTGVSQNPRHKITKRGQNVTFRCDPISEHNRLYWYRQTLGQGPEFLTYFQNEAQLEKSRLLSDRFSAERPKGSFSTLEIQRTEQGDSAMYLCASSGRWTSGSKRQFFGPGTRLTVL.

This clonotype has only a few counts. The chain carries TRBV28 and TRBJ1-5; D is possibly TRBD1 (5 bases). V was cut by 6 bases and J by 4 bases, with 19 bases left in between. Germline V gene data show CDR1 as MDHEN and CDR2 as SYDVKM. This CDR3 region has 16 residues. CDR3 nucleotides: TGTGCCAGCAGGATAGATCCAGGGACGGGGAATCAGCCCCAGCATTTT. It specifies CASRIDPGTGNQPQHF. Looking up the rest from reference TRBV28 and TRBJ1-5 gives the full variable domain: DVKVTQSSRYLVKRTGEKVFLECVQDMDHENMFWYRQDPGLGLRLIYFSYDVKMKEKGDIPEGYSVSREKKERFSLILESASTNQTSMYLCASRIDPGTGNQPQHFGDGTRLSIL.

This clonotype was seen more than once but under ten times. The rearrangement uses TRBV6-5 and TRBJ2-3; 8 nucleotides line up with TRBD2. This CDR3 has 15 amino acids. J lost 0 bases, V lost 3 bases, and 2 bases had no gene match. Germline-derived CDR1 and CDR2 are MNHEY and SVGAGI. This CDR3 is CASSYSGTSTDTQYF. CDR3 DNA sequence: TGTGCCAGCAGTTATAGCGGGACGAGCACAGATACGCAGTATTTT.

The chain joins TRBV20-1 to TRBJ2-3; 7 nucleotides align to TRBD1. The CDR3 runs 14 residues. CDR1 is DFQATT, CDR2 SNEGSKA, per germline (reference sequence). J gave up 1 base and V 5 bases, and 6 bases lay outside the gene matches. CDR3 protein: CSASDRARTDTQYF. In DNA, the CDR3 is TGCAGTGCTTCCGACAGGGCGCGCACAGATACGCAGTATTTT.

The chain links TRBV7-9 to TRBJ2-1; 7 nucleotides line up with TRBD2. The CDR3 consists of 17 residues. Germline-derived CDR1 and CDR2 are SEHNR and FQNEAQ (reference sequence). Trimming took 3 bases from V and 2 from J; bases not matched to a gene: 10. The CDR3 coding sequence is TGTGCCAGCAGCTTGATCGGCGGGAGCCCCCCCTACAATGAGCAGTTCTTC. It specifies CASSLIGGSPPYNEQFF.

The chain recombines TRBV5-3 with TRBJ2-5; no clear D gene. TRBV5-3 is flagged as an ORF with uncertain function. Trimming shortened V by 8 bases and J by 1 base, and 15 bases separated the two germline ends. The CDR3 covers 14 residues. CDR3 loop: CASSQDQGQETQYF. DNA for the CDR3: TGTGCCAGCAGCCAAGATCAAGGCCAAGAGACCCAGTACTTC.

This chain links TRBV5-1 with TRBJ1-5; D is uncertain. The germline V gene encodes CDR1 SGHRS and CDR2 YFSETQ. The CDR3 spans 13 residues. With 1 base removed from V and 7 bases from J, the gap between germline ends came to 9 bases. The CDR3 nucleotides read TGCGCCAGCAGCTTGTGGGGAACGCAGCCCCAGCATTTT. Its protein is CASSLWGTQPQHF.

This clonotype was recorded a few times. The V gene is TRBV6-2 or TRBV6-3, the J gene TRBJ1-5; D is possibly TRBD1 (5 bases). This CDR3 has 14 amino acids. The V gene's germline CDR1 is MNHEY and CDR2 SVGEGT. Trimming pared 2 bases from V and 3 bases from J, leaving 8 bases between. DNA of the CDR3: TGTGCCAGCAGTTACAGACAGCTCAATCAGCCCCAGCATTTT. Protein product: CASSYRQLNQPQHF.

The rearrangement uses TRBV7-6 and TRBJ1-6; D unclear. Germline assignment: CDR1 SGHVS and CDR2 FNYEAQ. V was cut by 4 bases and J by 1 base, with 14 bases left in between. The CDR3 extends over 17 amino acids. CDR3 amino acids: CASSSRVGRSYNSPLHF. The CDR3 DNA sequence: TGTGCCAGCAGCTCTAGGGTGGGCCGTTCCTATAATTCACCCCTCCACTTT.

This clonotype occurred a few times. The CDR3 DNA sequence: TGTGCCAGCGTCGCGACCTGGAGCTCCTACGAGCAGTACTTC. Translation gives CASVATWSSYEQYF. The chain joins TRBV6-1 to TRBJ2-7; D is unclear. The CDR3 has 14 amino acids. Germline CDR1 is MNHNS and CDR2 is SASEGT. With 8 bases removed from V and 0 bases from J, the gap between germline ends came to 14 bases.

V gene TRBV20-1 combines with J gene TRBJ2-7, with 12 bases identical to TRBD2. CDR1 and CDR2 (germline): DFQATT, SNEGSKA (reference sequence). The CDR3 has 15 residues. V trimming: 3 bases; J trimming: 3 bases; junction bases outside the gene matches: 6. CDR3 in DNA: TGCAGTGCTAGTCTAGCGGGAGGGCCGAACTACGAGCAGTACTTC. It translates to CSASLAGGPNYEQYF.

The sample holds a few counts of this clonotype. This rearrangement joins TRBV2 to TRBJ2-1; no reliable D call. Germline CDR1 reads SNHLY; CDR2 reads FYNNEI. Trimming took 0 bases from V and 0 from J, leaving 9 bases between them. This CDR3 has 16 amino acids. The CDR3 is CASSEARPSSYNEQFF. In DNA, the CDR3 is TGTGCCAGCAGTGAAGCGAGGCCAAGCTCCTACAATGAGCAGTTCTTC.

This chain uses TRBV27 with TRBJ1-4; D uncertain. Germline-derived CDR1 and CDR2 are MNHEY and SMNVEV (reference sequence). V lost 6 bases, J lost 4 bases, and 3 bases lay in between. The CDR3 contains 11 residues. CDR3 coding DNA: TGTGCCAGCAGAGATAATGAAAAACTGTTTTTT. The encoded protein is CASRDNEKLFF.

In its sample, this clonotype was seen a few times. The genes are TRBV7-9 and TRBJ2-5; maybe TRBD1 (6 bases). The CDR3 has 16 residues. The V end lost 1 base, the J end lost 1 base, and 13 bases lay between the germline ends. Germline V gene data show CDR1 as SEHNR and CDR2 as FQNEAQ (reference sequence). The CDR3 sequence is CASSLGERDTQETQYF. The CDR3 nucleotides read TGTGCCAGCAGCTTAGGAGAAAGGGACACCCAAGAGACCCAGTACTTC.

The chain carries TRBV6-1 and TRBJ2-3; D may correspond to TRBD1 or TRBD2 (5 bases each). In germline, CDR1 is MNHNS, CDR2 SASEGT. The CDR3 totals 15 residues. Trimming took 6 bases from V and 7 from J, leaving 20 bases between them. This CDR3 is CASSPPGTARYTQYF. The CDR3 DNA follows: TGTGCCAGCAGCCCCCCCGGGACCGCCCGATATACGCAGTATTTT.

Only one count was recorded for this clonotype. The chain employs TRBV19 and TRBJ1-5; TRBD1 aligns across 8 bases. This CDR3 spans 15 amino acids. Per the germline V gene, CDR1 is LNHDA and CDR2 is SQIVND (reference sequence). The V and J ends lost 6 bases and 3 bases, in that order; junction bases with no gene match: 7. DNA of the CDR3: TGTGCCAGTAGACCAGCCAGGGGGCTCAATCAGCCCCAGCATTTT. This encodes CASRPARGLNQPQHF.

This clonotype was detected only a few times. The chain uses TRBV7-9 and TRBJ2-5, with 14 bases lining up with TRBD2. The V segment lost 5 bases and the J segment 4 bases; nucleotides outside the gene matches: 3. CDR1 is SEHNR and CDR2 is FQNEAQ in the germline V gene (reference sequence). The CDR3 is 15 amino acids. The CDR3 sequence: CASSPGLAGVETQYF. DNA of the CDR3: TGTGCCAGCAGCCCGGGACTAGCGGGAGTAGAGACCCAGTACTTC.

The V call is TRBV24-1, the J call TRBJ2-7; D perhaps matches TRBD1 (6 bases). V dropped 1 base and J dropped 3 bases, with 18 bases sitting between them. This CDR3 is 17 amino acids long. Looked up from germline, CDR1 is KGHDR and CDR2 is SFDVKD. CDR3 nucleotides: TGTGCCACCAGTGATTTTAAGGATAGACAGGCAAGCTACGAGCAGTACTTC. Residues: CATSDFKDRQASYEQYF.